The 14 T cell receptor beta chains given below trace back to one sample, sequenced in a study of T cell responses to AZD1222 COVID-19 vaccine. Libraries were prepared by immunoSEQ multiplex PCR; TCRdb keeps only in-frame clonotypes and omits some of them. The sample records around 110,000 clones, 85% to 90% being singletons. Sequenced material: peripheral blood, taken on day 0 of AZD1222 vaccination. These receptors were taken from an adult in good health.

In nucleotides, the CDR3 is TGTGCCAGCAGTGACGGACTGATCTACGAGCAGTACTTC. Translation gives CASSDGLIYEQYF. The gene calls are TRBV2 and TRBJ2-7, with D tentatively TRBD2 (5 bases). This CDR3 spans 13 amino acids. Germline values: CDR1 SNHLY, CDR2 FYNNEI. The germline V and J ends were trimmed by 3 bases and 3 bases, with 9 bases remaining between them.

The CDR3 nucleotides read TGTGCCAGCAGCCCCCGGGCACAGGGGTGGGAGACCCAGTACTTC. Residues: CASSPRAQGWETQYF. This chain uses TRBV7-7 with TRBJ2-5; 7 bases are shared with TRBD1. Germline V lookup: CDR1 SSHAT, CDR2 FNYEAQ (reference sequence). V dropped 5 bases and J dropped 5; count of bases not matched to a gene: 11. The CDR3 consists of 15 residues.

J is TRBJ1-1 and V is TRBV5-4, with 9 bases matching TRBD1. The ends lost 4 bases at V and 5 bases at J; junction bases unmatched: 6. The CDR3 spans 14 residues. The V gene's germline CDR1 is SGHNT and CDR2 YYREEE (reference sequence). CDR3 in amino acids: CASSHRDRVTEAFF. CDR3 DNA sequence: TGTGCCAGCAGCCACCGGGACAGGGTTACTGAAGCTTTCTTT.

The V gene is TRBV20-1, the J gene TRBJ1-2; TRBD1 might be the D (6 bases). The CDR3 loop spans 14 amino acids. Trimming removed 3 bases at V and 5 bases at J, with 16 bases between. Germline V gene sequence: CDR1 DFQATT, CDR2 SNEGSKA (reference sequence). The CDR3, as DNA: TGCAGTGCTAGTCCGGGGGGCTACGCTTATGGCTACACCTTC. It is translated as CSASPGGYAYGYTF.

The chain is built from TRBV5-4 and TRBJ2-2; D is undetermined. The V end was cut by 1 base, the J end by 2 bases, with 6 bases between. The germline V gene has CDR1 SGHNT and CDR2 YYREEE (reference sequence). The CDR3 totals 14 residues. The CDR3 nucleotides are TGTGCCAGCAGCTTGATTCAAAACACCGGGGAGCTGTTTTTT. It specifies CASSLIQNTGELFF. The variable domain in full, completed from reference TRBV5-4 and TRBJ2-2, reads ETGVTQSPTHLIKTRGQQVTLRCSSQSGHNTVSWYQQALGQGPQFIFQYYREEENGRGNFPPRFSGLQFPNYSSELNVNALELDDSALYLCASSLIQNTGELFFGEGSRLTVL.

CDR3 sequence: CASSFDRAYYGYTF. The CDR3 DNA reads TGTGCCAGCAGCTTCGACAGGGCGTACTATGGCTACACCTTC. The chain couples TRBV6-5 to TRBJ1-2, with TRBD1 matching 7 bases. V shed 6 bases, J shed 3 bases, and the junction held 7 bases outside the gene matches. This CDR3 comprises 14 residues. The V gene's germline CDR1 is MNHEY and CDR2 SVGAGI.

The table lists this clone with a count of one. V and J are TRBV5-8 and TRBJ2-1; 11 bases align to TRBD2. V dropped 3 bases and J dropped 5; count of bases not matched to a gene: 7. Germline values: CDR1 SGHTS, CDR2 YDEGEE. The CDR3 is 16 residues long. The CDR3 loop reads CASSSRLAGSDNEQFF. DNA for the CDR3: TGTGCCAGCAGCTCTAGACTAGCGGGGAGCGACAATGAGCAGTTCTTC.

The J gene is TRBJ2-2, the V gene TRBV29-1; D is unresolved. V was pared by 3 bases and J by 1 base, with 6 bases between. The CDR3 runs 13 residues. Germline values: CDR1 SQVTM, CDR2 ANQGSEA. The CDR3 coding sequence is TGCAGCGTTGACACAGTGAACACCGGGGAGCTGTTTTTT. It translates to CSVDTVNTGELFF.

This clone was seen more than once but under ten times. The rearrangement links TRBV7-2 to TRBJ2-2; TRBD1 matches 7 bases. The CDR3 totals 15 residues. Germline loops: CDR1 SGHTA, CDR2 FQGNSA. The V and J ends lost 5 bases and 1 base, in that order; junction bases with no gene match: 4. The CDR3 region has the DNA TGTGCCAGCAGCGAATACAGGGGGAACACCGGGGAGCTGTTTTTT. Translated, it gives CASSEYRGNTGELFF.

The chain recombines TRBV29-1 with TRBJ1-2; D call uncertain. The CDR3 has 12 amino acids. The ends were cut back, 0 bases at V and 8 bases at J, with 10 bases in the middle. Germline V gives CDR1 SQVTM, CDR2 ANQGSEA. In DNA form, the CDR3 reads TGCAGCGTTGAAGACAGCTCCTACGGCTACACCTTC. Encoded protein: CSVEDSSYGYTF.

The chain links TRBV28 to TRBJ1-1; 9 bases are a match to TRBD1. After removal of 1 base from V and 5 bases from J, the junction contained 5 bases not matched to a gene. CDR1 is MDHEN, CDR2 SYDVKM, per germline. This CDR3 is built from 15 residues. This CDR3 is CASSLLTGGGTEAFF. CDR3 bases: TGTGCCAGCAGTTTATTGACAGGGGGTGGTACTGAAGCTTTCTTT.

The chain couples TRBV27 to TRBJ2-1; 10 bases fit TRBD2. Germline loops: CDR1 MNHEY, CDR2 SMNVEV (reference sequence). The CDR3 sequence is 15 residues long. V lost 2 bases to trimming and J lost 10 bases; unmatched junction nucleotides: 8. In DNA form, the CDR3 reads TGTGCCAGCAGTTTAGGGTGGACTAGCGGATCGGAGCAGTTCTTC. Translated, it gives CASSLGWTSGSEQFF.

This clone was seen a handful of times. The chain employs TRBV4-3 and TRBJ2-4; no definite D call. V lost 0 bases to trimming and J lost 0 bases, with 6 bases between them. This CDR3 has 15 amino acids. The V gene's germline CDR1 is LGHNA and CDR2 YSLEER. CDR3 sequence reads: CASSQDGLAKNIQYF. CDR3 bases: TGCGCCAGCAGCCAAGACGGGTTAGCCAAAAACATTCAGTACTTC.

This sequence joins TRBV27 and TRBJ1-5; D gene unclear. CDR3 length: 14 amino acids. CDR1 and CDR2 from the germline V gene are MNHEY and SMNVEV (reference sequence). V lost 3 bases, J lost 3 bases, and 9 bases lay in between. This CDR3 is CASSFSRSNQPQHF. CDR3 coding DNA: TGTGCCAGCAGTTTCTCACGTTCCAATCAGCCCCAGCATTTT.